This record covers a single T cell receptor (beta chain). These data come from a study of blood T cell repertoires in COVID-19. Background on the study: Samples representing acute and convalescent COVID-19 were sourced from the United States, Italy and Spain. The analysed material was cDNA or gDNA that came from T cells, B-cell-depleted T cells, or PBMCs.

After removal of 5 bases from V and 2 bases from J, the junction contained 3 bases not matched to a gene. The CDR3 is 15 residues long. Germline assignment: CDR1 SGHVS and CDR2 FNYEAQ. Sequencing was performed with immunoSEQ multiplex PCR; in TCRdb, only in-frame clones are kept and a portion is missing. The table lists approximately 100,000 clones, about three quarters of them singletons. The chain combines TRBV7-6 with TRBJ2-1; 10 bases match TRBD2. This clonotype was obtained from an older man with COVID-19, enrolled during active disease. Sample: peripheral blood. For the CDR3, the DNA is TGTGCCAGCAGCCCTAGCGGGAGTACCTACAATGAGCAGTTCTTC. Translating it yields CASSPSGSTYNEQFF.